One sample yielded the 11 T cell receptor beta chains listed below, sequenced in a study of T cell responses to AZD1222 COVID-19 vaccine. Here immunoSEQ multiplex PCR was the method, and the copy in TCRdb shows in-frame clones only, minus some. The sample lists about 110,000 clones; 90% to 95% were seen once. Specimen: peripheral blood, collected on day 0 of AZD1222 vaccination. Every receptor here comes from an adult in good health.

The chain has TRBV30 and TRBJ2-1; unclear D gene. The V end was cut by 8 bases, the J end by 4 bases, with 9 bases between. The CDR3 has 11 amino acids. CDR1 is GTSNPN and CDR2 is SVGIG in the germline V gene (reference sequence). CDR3: CAGAQYNEQFF. CDR3 sequence (DNA): TGTGCCGGAGCACAGTACAATGAGCAGTTCTTC.

The chain has TRBV7-3 and TRBJ2-1; 9 nucleotides align to TRBD2. V shed 5 bases, J shed 2 bases, and the junction held 7 bases outside the gene matches. The CDR3 contains 16 residues. Germline V gene sequence: CDR1 SGHTA, CDR2 FQGTGA. CDR3 DNA: TGTGCCAGCAGCCTGCGGGTAGCGGGGGCCTACAATGAGCAGTTCTTC. Translation gives CASSLRVAGAYNEQFF.

The rearrangement joins TRBV19 to TRBJ2-1, with D perhaps matching TRBD2 (5 bases). Germline V CDR1 and CDR2: LNHDA, SQIVND (reference sequence). The V end lost 8 bases, the J end lost 4 bases, and 9 bases lay between the germline ends. This CDR3 has 12 residues. The CDR3: CASEDWYNEQFF. CDR3 sequence (DNA): TGTGCCAGTGAGGACTGGTACAATGAGCAGTTCTTC.

The gene calls are TRBV6-5 and TRBJ1-2, with a tentative D call TRBD1 (5 bases). Germline V gene sequence: CDR1 MNHEY, CDR2 SVGAGI. The CDR3 loop spans 12 amino acids. Trimming took off 10 bases at V and 7 bases at J, with 16 bases between the two ends. This CDR3 reads CAILDWGSGYTF. Written as DNA, the CDR3 is TGTGCCATTCTAGACTGGGGCTCTGGCTACACCTTC.

As DNA, the CDR3 is TGTGCCAGCAGCACTAACTATGGCTACACCTTC. It codes for CASSTNYGYTF. This rearrangement joins TRBV6-5 to TRBJ1-2, with D uncertain. Germline lookup yields CDR1 MNHEY and CDR2 SVGAGI. Trimming cost V 6 bases and J 0 bases, with 2 bases left between them. The length of the CDR3 is 11 residues.

The CDR3 spells CASIGRYGYTF. The CDR3 nucleotides are TGTGCCAGCATAGGGCGTTATGGCTACACCTTC. The chain joins TRBV6-6 to TRBJ1-2; no reliable D call. V lost 7 bases to trimming and J lost 5 bases, with 8 bases between them. The CDR3 length is 11 residues. Germline assignment: CDR1 MNHNY and CDR2 SVGAGI (reference sequence).

The chain couples TRBV5-4 to TRBJ2-7, with D tentatively TRBD2 (6 bases). V dropped 3 bases and J dropped 4 bases, with 17 bases sitting between them. Germline V gene lookup returns CDR1 SGHNT and CDR2 YYREEE (reference sequence). CDR3 length: 15 amino acids. This CDR3 reads CASSWGLPTSYEQYF. CDR3 DNA: TGTGCCAGCAGCTGGGGACTCCCTACCTCATACGAGCAGTACTTC.

This clone is a singleton in its sample. The V and J genes are TRBV5-1 and TRBJ1-4, with D perhaps matching TRBD1 (5 bases). CDR3 size: 15 residues. CDR1 is SGHRS and CDR2 is YFSETQ in the germline V gene. V lost 6 bases to trimming and J lost 7 bases, with 19 bases between them. The CDR3: CASTLSARAGEKLFF. The CDR3 coding sequence is TGCGCCAGCACCCTTTCTGCCAGGGCGGGTGAAAAACTGTTTTTT.

The chain links TRBV7-8 to TRBJ1-2; D unclear. The germline V and J ends were trimmed by 1 base and 8 bases, with 17 bases remaining between them. Per germline, CDR1 SGHVS and CDR2 FQNEAQ. The CDR3 loop spans 15 amino acids. This CDR3 reads CASSLDPEVLWGYTF. In nucleotides, the CDR3 is TGTGCCAGCAGCTTAGACCCGGAGGTCCTGTGGGGCTACACCTTC. Drawing the rest from reference TRBV7-8 and TRBJ1-2, the complete variable domain is GAGVSQSPRYKVAKRGQDVALRCDPISGHVSLFWYQQALGQGPEFLTYFQNEAQLDKSGLPSDRFFAERPEGSVSTLKIQRTQQEDSAVYLCASSLDPEVLWGYTFGSGTRLTVV.

The CDR3 sequence is CASSTGGANTQYF. The CDR3 region has the DNA TGTGCCAGCAGTACCGGGGGGGCCAATACGCAGTATTTT. The V call is TRBV6-2 or TRBV6-3, the J call TRBJ2-3, with 8 positions matching TRBD2. Germline-derived CDR1 and CDR2 are MNHEY and SVGEGT. The CDR3 extends over 13 amino acids. V trimming: 5 bases; J trimming: 7 bases; junction bases outside the gene matches: 5.

This chain links TRBV7-8 with TRBJ1-5, with a possible D match to TRBD1 (6 bases). Trimming pared 2 bases from V and 2 bases from J, leaving 10 bases between. Germline V gene data show CDR1 as SGHVS and CDR2 as FQNEAQ. The CDR3 loop spans 15 amino acids. The CDR3 DNA reads as TGTGCCAGCAGCTTACAGGGGATGGGCAATCAGCCCCAGCATTTT. Protein sequence: CASSLQGMGNQPQHF.